These 8 T cell receptor beta chains share one sample of origin, sequenced in a study of T cell responses to AZD1222 COVID-19 vaccine. The assay was immunoSEQ multiplex PCR, and TCRdb's table has in-frame clones only and misses some. The data contain around 110,000 clones, 75% to 90% of them singletons. The source material was peripheral blood, sampled on day 0 of AZD1222 vaccination. The receptors derive from an adult in good health.

The J gene is TRBJ1-2, the V gene TRBV3-1 (or the pseudogene TRBV3-2); D gene ambiguous. Germline CDR1 and CDR2: LGHDT and YNNKEL (reference sequence). V was pared by 2 bases and J by 8 bases, with 9 bases between. The CDR3 length is 12 residues. The CDR3: CASSQLSGGYTF. The CDR3, as DNA: TGTGCCAGCAGCCAACTATCGGGAGGCTACACCTTC.

The V gene is TRBV6-5, the J gene TRBJ2-5; D may match TRBD1 or TRBD2 (5 bases each). Trimming removed 4 bases from V and 5 bases from J, with 14 bases in between. This CDR3 comprises 14 residues. CDR1 is MNHEY, CDR2 SVGAGI, per germline. The CDR3 DNA follows: TGTGCCAGCAGTTCTAGCCAGTGGGGGGAGACCCAGTACTTC. Translation gives CASSSSQWGETQYF.

The gene calls are TRBV28 and TRBJ1-2, with TRBD1 matching 12 bases. CDR1 is MDHEN and CDR2 is SYDVKM in the germline V gene. CDR3 size: 16 residues. V lost 5 bases to trimming and J lost 6 bases; unmatched junction nucleotides: 10. CDR3 DNA: TGTGCCAGCAGTATCCCCCCGGGACAGGGGGCTAATGGCTACACCTTC. Its protein is CASSIPPGQGANGYTF.

This chain links TRBV10-3 with TRBJ1-2, with 10 bases fitting TRBD1. The V and J ends lost 7 bases and 6 bases, in that order; junction bases with no gene match: 11. This CDR3 region has 15 residues. Per the germline V gene, CDR1 is ENHRY and CDR2 is SYGVKD. The CDR3 sequence is CAITQDRGFGNGYTF. CDR3 bases: TGTGCCATCACCCAGGACAGGGGGTTCGGCAATGGCTACACCTTC.

The V call is TRBV10-3, the J call TRBJ2-1; 12 nucleotides agree with TRBD2. The V gene's germline CDR1 is ENHRY and CDR2 SYGVKD. This CDR3 is built from 19 residues. J gave up 8 bases and V 3 bases, and 17 bases lay outside the gene matches. The CDR3 is CAISDPWLAGGTAWDEQFF. CDR3 coding DNA: TGTGCCATCAGTGATCCGTGGCTAGCGGGGGGGACAGCTTGGGATGAGCAGTTCTTC.

The chain recombines TRBV9 with TRBJ2-2; D unclear. V was trimmed by 2 bases and J by 3 bases, leaving 2 bases between them. The CDR3 sequence is 12 residues long. Looked up from germline, CDR1 is SGDLS and CDR2 is YYNGEE. The CDR3 sequence is CASSVDTGELFF. The CDR3 DNA reads as TGTGCCAGCAGCGTCGACACCGGGGAGCTGTTTTTT.

V and J are TRBV6-2 or TRBV6-3 and TRBJ2-2; D is unclear. This CDR3 comprises 13 residues. The germline gives CDR1 MNHEY, CDR2 SVGEGT. V was clipped by 2 bases and J by 5 bases, with 6 bases between them. DNA for the CDR3: TGTGCCAGCAGTTACACTTTTACCGGGGAGCTGTTTTTT. Translated: CASSYTFTGELFF.

This clone has just one count. This rearrangement joins TRBV5-4 to TRBJ1-2; the D is unclear. CDR1 is SGHNT, CDR2 YYREEE, per germline (reference sequence). The CDR3 has 15 residues. Trimming shortened V by 0 bases and J by 1 base, and 10 bases separated the two germline ends. The DNA for the CDR3 is TGTGCCAGCAGCTTGGACAGAGATGGTAACTATGGCTACACCTTC. Encoded protein: CASSLDRDGNYGYTF.